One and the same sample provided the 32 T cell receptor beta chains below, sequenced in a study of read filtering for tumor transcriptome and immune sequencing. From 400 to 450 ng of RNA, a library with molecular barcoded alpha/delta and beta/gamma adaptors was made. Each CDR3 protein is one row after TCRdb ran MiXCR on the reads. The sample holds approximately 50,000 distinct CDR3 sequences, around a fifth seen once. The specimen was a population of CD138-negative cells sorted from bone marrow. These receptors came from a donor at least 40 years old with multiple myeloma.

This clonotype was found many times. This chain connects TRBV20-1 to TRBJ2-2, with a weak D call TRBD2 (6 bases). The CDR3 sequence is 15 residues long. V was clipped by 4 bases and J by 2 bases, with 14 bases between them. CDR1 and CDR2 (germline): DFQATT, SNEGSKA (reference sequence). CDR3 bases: TGCAGTGCTACCACCGGGACTGCCAACACCGGGGAGCTGTTTTTT. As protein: CSATTGTANTGELFF.

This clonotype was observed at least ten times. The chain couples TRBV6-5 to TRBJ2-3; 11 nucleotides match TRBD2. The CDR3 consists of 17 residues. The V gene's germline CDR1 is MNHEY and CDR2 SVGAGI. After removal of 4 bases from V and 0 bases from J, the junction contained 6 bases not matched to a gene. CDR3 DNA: TGTGCCAGCAGTTTTAGCGGGGGGGCCTCGAGCACAGATACGCAGTATTTT. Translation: CASSFSGGASSTDTQYF.

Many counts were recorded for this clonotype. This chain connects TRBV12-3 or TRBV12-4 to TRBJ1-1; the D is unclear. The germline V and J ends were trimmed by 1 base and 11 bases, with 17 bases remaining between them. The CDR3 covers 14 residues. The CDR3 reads CASSLGTNTIEAFF. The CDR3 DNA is TGTGCCAGCAGTTTAGGTACGAATACCATCGAGGCTTTCTTT.

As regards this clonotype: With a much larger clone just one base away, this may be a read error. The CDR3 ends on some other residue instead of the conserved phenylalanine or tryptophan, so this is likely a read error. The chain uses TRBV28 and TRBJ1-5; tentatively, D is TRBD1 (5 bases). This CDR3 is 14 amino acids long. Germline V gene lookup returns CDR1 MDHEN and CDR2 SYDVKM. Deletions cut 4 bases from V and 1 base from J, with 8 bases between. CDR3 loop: CASSSGSSNQPQHC. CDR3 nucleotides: TGTGCCAGCAGTTCAGGGAGCAGCAATCAGCCCCAGCATTGT.

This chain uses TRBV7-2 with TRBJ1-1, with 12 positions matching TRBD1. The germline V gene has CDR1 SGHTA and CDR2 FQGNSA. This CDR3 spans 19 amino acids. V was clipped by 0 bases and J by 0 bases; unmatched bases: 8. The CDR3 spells CASSLAFGTGGTMNTEAFF. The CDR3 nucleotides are TGTGCCAGCAGCTTAGCATTCGGGACAGGGGGCACTATGAACACTGAAGCTTTCTTT.

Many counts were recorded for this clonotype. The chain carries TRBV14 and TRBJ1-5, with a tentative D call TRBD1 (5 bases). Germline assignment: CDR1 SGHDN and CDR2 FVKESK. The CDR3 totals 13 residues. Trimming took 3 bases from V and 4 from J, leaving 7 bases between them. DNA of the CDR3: TGTGCCAGCAGCCAGGGGCCTAATCAGCCCCAGCATTTT. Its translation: CASSQGPNQPQHF.

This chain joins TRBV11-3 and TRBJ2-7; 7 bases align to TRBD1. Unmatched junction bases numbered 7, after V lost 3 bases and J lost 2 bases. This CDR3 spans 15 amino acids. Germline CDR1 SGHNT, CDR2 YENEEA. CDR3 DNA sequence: TGTGCCAGCAGCTTCAGCCGTGGACAGGCCTACGAGCAGTACTTC. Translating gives CASSFSRGQAYEQYF.

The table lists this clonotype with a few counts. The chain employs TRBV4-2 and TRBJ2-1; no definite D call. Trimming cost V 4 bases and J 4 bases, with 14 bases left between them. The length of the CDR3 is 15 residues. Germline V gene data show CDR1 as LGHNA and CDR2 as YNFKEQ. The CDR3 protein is CASSLRHDPYNEQFF. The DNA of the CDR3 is TGTGCCAGCAGCCTCAGACATGACCCTTACAATGAGCAGTTCTTC.

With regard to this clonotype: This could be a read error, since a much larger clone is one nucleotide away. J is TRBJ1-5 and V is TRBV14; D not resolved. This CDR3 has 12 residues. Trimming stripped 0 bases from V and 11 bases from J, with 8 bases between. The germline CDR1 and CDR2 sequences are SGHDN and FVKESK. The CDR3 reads CASSQERGSQHF. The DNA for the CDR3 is TGTGCCAGCAGCCAAGAACGGGGTTCCCAGCATTTT.

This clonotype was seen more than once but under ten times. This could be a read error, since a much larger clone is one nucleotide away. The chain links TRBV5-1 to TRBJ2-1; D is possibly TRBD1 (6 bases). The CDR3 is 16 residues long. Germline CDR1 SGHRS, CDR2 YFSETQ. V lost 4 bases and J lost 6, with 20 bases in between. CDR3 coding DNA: TGCGCCAGCAGCCCAACCGGGACAACTCTTTGCAATGAGCAGTTCTTC. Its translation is CASSPTGTTLCNEQFF.

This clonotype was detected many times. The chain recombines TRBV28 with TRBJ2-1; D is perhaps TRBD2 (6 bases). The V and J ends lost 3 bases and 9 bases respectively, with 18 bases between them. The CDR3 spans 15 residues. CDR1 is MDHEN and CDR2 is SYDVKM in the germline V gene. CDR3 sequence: CASSFSGVVSGEQFF. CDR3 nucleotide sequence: TGTGCCAGCAGTTTTTCGGGAGTTGTTTCTGGTGAGCAGTTCTTC.

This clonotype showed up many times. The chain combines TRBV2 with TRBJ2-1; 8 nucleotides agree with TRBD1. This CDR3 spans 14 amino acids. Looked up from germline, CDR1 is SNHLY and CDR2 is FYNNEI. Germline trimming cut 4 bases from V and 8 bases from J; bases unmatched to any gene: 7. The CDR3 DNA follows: TGTGCCAGCAGTGCACAGGGGGGTTTATATGAGCAGTTCTTC. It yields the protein CASSAQGGLYEQFF.

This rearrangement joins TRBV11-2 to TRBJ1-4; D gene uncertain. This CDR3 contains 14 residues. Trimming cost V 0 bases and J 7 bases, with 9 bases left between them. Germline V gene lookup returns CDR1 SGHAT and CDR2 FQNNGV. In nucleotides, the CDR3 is TGTGCCAGCAGCTTAGATTCCGGGATTGAAAAACTGTTTTTT. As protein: CASSLDSGIEKLFF.

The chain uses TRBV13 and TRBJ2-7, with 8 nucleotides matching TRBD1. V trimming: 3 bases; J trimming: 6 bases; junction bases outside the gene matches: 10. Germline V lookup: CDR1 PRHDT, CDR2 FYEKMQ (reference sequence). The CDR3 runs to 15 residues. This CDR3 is CASSLLTGVLREQYF. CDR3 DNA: TGTGCCAGCAGCTTGTTGACAGGGGTATTACGCGAGCAGTACTTC.

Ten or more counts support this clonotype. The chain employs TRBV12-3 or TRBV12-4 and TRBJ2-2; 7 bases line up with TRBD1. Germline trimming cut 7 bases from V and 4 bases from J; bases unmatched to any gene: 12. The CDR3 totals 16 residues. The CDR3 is CASTDQTGFSTGELFF. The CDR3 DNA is TGTGCCAGCACCGACCAGACAGGGTTTAGCACCGGGGAGCTGTTTTTT.

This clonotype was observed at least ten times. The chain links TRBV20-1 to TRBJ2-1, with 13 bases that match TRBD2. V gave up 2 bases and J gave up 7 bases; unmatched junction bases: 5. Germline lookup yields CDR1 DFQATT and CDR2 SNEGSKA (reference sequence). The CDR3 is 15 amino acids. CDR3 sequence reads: CSARRTSGGLNEQFF. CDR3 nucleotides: TGCAGTGCTAGACGGACTAGCGGGGGCTTGAATGAGCAGTTCTTC.

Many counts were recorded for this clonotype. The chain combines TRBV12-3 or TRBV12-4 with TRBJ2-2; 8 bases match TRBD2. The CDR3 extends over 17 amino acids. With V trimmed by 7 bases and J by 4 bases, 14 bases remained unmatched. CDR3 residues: CASTQEGTSSFTGELFF. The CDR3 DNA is TGTGCCAGCACCCAGGAAGGGACTAGTAGCTTCACCGGGGAGCTGTTTTTT.

The CDR3 reads CASSGNSFDIQETQYF. Written as DNA, the CDR3 is TGTGCCAGCAGCGGTAATAGTTTCGATATACAAGAGACCCAGTACTTC. The chain uses TRBV7-3 and TRBJ2-5, with D unclear. The CDR3 runs 16 residues. Trimming shortened V by 5 bases and J by 2 bases, and 18 bases separated the two germline ends. The germline V gene encodes CDR1 SGHTA and CDR2 FQGTGA.

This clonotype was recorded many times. DNA of the CDR3: TGTGCCAGCAGTTTCCGGACTAGCGGGGCCGGTGAGCAGTTCTTC. This encodes CASSFRTSGAGEQFF. The V call is TRBV27, the J call TRBJ2-1; 12 bases align to TRBD2. The junction had 6 bases not matched to a gene; V was cut back by 3 bases and J by 9 bases. The CDR3 length is 15 residues. Germline-derived CDR1 and CDR2 are MNHEY and SMNVEV (reference sequence).

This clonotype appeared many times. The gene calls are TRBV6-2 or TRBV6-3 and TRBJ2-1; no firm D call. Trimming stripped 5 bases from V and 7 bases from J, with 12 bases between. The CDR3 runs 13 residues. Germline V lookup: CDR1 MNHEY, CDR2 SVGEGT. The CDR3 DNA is TGTGCCAGCAGTCCACAGACTGAGAATGAGCAGTTCTTC. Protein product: CASSPQTENEQFF.

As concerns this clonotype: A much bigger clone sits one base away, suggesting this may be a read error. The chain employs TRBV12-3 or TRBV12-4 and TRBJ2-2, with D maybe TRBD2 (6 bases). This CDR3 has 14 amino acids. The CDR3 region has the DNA TGTGCCAGCAGCCTTGAGGGGAACACCGGGGGGCTGTTTTTT. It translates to CASSLEGNTGGLFF.

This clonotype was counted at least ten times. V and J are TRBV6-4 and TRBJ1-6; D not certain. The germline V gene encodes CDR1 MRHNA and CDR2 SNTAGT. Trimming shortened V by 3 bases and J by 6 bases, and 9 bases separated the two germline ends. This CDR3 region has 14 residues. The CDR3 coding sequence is TGTGCCAGCAGTGAAGGGTCATTTAATTCACCCCTCCACTTT. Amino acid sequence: CASSEGSFNSPLHF.

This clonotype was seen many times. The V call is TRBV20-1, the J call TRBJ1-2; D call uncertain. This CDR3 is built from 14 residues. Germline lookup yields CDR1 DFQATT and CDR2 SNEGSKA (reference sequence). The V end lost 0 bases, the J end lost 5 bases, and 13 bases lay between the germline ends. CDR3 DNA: TGCAGTGCTAGAGAGGAAGGGAGGACTTATGGCTACACCTTC. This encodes CSAREEGRTYGYTF.

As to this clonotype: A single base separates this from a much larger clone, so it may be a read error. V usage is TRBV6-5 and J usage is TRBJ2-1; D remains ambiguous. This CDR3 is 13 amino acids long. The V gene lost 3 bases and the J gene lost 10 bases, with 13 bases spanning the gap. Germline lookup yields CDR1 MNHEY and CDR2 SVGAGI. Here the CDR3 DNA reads TGTGCCAGCAGTTATCCGGGCAGGACGGAGCAGTTCTTC. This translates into CASSYPGRTEQFF.

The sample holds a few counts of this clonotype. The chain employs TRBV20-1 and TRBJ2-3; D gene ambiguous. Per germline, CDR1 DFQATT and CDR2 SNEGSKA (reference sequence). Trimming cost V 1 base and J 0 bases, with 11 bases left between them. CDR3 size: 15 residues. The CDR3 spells CSARAPGSSTDTQYF. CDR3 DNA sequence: TGCAGTGCTAGAGCACCGGGTTCTAGCACAGATACGCAGTATTTT.

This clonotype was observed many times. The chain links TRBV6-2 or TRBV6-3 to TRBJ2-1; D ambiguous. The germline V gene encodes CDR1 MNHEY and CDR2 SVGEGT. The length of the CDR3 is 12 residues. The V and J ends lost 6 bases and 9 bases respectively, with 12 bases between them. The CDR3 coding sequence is TGTGCCAGCAGGTATATTAGAGGTGAGCAGTTCTTC. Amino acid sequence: CASRYIRGEQFF.

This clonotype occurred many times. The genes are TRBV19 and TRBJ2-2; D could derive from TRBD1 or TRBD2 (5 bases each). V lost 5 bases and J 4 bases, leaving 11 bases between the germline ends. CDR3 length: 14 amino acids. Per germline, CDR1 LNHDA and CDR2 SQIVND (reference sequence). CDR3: CASSPGRRTGELFF. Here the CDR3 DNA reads TGTGCCAGTAGTCCGGGACGGCGCACCGGGGAGCTGTTTTTT.

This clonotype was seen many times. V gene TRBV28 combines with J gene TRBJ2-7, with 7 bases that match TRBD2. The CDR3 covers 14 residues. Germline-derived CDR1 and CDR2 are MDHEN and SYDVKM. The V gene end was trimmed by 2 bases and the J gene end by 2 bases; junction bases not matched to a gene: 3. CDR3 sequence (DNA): TGTGCCAGCAGTTTAAGTAGCGGGCCCTACGAGCAGTACTTC. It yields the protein CASSLSSGPYEQYF.

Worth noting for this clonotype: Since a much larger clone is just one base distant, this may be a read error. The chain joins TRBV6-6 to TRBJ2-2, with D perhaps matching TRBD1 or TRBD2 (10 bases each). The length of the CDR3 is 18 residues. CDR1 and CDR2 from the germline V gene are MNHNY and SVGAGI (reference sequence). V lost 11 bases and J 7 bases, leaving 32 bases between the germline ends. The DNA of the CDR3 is TGTGCCGGCATCCGACAGGGGGCTTTAGCGGGAGGTGGCGGGGAGCTGTTTTTT. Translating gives CAGIRQGALAGGGGELFF.

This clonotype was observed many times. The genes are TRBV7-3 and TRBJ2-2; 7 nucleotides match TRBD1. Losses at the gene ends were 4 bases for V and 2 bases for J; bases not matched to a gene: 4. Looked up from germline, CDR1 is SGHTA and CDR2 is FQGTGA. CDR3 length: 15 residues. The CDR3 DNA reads TGTGCCAGCAGCTCCGGGACAGTAAACACCGGGGAGCTGTTTTTT. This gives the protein CASSSGTVNTGELFF.

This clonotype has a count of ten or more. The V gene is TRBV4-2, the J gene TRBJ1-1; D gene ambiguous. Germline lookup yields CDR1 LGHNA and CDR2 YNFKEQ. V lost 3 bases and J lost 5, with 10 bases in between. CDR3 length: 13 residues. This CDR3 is CASSQAGVTEAFF. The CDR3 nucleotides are TGTGCCAGCAGCCAGGCCGGGGTGACTGAAGCTTTCTTT.

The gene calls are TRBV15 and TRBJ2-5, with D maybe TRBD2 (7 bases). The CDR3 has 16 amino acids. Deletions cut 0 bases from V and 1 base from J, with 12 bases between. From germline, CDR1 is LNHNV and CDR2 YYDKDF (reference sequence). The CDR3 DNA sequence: TGTGCCACCAGCAGAGATGGGGGGGGCGGCCAAGAGACCCAGTACTTC. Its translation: CATSRDGGGGQETQYF. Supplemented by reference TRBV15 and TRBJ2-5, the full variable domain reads DAMVIQNPRYQVTQFGKPVTLSCSQTLNHNVMYWYQQKSSQAPKLLFHYYDKDFNNEADTPDNFQSRRPNTSFCFLDIRSPGLGDTAMYLCATSRDGGGGQETQYFGPGTRLLVL.